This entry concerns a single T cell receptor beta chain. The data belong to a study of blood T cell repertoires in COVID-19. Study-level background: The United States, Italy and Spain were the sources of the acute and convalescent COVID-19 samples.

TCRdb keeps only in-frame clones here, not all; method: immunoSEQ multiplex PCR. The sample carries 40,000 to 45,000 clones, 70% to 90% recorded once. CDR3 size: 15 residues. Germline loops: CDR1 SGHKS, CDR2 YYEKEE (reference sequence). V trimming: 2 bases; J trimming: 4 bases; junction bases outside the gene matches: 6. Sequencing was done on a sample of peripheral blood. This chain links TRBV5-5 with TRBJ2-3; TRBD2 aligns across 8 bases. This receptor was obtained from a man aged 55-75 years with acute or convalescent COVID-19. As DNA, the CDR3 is TGTGCCAGCAGCTTTTCCGGGGGGGGCCCAGATACGCAGTATTTT. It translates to CASSFSGGGPDTQYF.